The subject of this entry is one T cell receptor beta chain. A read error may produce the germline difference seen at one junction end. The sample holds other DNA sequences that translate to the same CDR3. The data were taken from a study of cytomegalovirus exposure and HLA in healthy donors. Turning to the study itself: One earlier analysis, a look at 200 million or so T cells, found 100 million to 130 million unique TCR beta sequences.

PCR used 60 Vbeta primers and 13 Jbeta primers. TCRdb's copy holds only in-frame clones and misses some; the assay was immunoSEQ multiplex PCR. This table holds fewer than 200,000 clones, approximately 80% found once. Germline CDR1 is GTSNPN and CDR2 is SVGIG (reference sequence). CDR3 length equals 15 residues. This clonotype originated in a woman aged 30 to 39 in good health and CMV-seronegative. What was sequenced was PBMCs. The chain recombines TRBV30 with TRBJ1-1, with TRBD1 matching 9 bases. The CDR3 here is CAWSFGGQGDTEAFF. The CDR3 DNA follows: TGTGCCTGGAGTTTTGGGGGACAGGGTGACACTGAGGCTTTCTTT.